The 24 T cell receptor beta chains in this list originate from one sample, sequenced in a study of T cell responses to AZD1222 COVID-19 vaccine. TCRdb's copy holds only in-frame clones and misses some; the assay was immunoSEQ multiplex PCR. The sample shows roughly 100,000 clones, approximately 88% of them seen only once. Sequences were derived from peripheral blood, sampled on day 0 of AZD1222 vaccination. These receptors were obtained from an adult in good health.

The chain has TRBV7-2 and TRBJ2-3; tentative D call: TRBD1 (6 bases). The CDR3 loop spans 15 amino acids. CDR1 is SGHTA, CDR2 FQGNSA, per germline. V gave up 3 bases and J gave up 0 bases, with 10 bases separating them. Written as DNA, the CDR3 is TGTGCCAGCAGCTTGAGGCAGGGGAGCACAGATACGCAGTATTTT. Its translation is CASSLRQGSTDTQYF.

This clone was counted once. The V gene is TRBV19, the J gene TRBJ1-2, with a tentative D call TRBD1 (5 bases). The CDR3 has 15 residues. Germline CDR1 reads LNHDA; CDR2 reads SQIVND (reference sequence). Deletions cut 4 bases from V and 0 bases from J, with 12 bases between. CDR3 protein: CASSTGHGPNYGYTF. The CDR3 coding sequence is TGTGCCAGTAGTACTGGACATGGCCCTAACTATGGCTACACCTTC. The full variable domain, its missing parts supplied by reference TRBV19 and TRBJ1-2, is DGGITQSPKYLFRKEGQNVTLSCEQNLNHDAMYWYRQDPGQGLRLIYYSQIVNDFQKGDIAEGYSVSREKKESFPLTVTSAQKNPTAFYLCASSTGHGPNYGYTFGSGTRLTVV.

This clone was detected only a few times. This chain links TRBV28 with TRBJ2-7; no clear D gene. This CDR3 is 14 amino acids long. Looked up from germline, CDR1 is MDHEN and CDR2 is SYDVKM. The V end was cut by 6 bases, the J end by 2 bases, with 14 bases between. CDR3 sequence (DNA): TGTGCCAGCAGCCTATGGAAGGTAGCCTACGAGCAGTACTTC. Amino acids: CASSLWKVAYEQYF.

The chain links TRBV6-5 to TRBJ1-2; tentatively, D is TRBD1 (6 bases). Germline CDR1 is MNHEY and CDR2 is SVGAGI. The CDR3 is 12 residues long. V dropped 6 bases and J dropped 8 bases, with 13 bases sitting between them. CDR3 protein: CASRQGLGGYTF. CDR3 DNA: TGTGCCAGCAGGCAGGGGTTGGGAGGCTACACCTTC.

The chain links TRBV5-1 to TRBJ2-1; TRBD1 matches 7 bases. V dropped 2 bases and J dropped 6; count of bases not matched to a gene: 5. Germline V CDR1 and CDR2: SGHRS, YFSETQ. There are 14 residues in the CDR3. The CDR3 bases are TGCGCCAGCAGCTTCGAGGGGGCGAGCAATGAGCAGTTCTTC. Translated: CASSFEGASNEQFF.

The V call is TRBV6-6, the J call TRBJ2-3; TRBD2 might be the D (6 bases). Germline CDR1 and CDR2: MNHNY and SVGAGI (reference sequence). This CDR3 comprises 14 residues. Deletions cut 4 bases from V and 0 bases from J, with 8 bases between. The CDR3 loop is CASSLGLSTDTQYF. For the CDR3, the DNA is TGTGCCAGCAGTTTGGGACTTAGCACAGATACGCAGTATTTT.

The V gene is TRBV4-3, the J gene TRBJ2-1; 7 nucleotides line up with TRBD2. CDR1 LGHNA and CDR2 YSLEER come from the germline V gene. The junction had 7 bases not matched to a gene; V was cut back by 0 bases and J by 8 bases. CDR3 length: 15 amino acids. CDR3 in DNA: TGCGCCAGCAGCCAAGATGGCCTAGCGGTAGATGAGCAGTTCTTC. This encodes CASSQDGLAVDEQFF.

There are a few counts of this clone. V and J are TRBV7-8 and TRBJ2-4, with TRBD1 as a possible D gene (8 bases). This CDR3 spans 21 amino acids. V lost 5 bases and J lost 0, with 29 bases in between. Germline CDR1 SGHVS, CDR2 FQNEAQ. The CDR3 DNA follows: TGTGCCAGCAGCACGGACAGGGTTGGGGCTAGCGGCACCCTAGCCAAAAACATTCAGTACTTC. Translated, it gives CASSTDRVGASGTLAKNIQYF.

This chain uses TRBV6-2 or TRBV6-3 with TRBJ2-5, with D unclear. Trimming took off 1 base at V and 1 base at J, with 10 bases between the two ends. The germline CDR1 and CDR2 sequences are MNHEY and SVGEGT. This CDR3 region has 15 residues. CDR3 sequence (DNA): TGTGCCAGCAGTTACTATCTTCCGGGCCAAGAGACCCAGTACTTC. This encodes CASSYYLPGQETQYF.

The V gene is TRBV2, the J gene TRBJ1-5; D is possibly TRBD1 (6 bases). Deletions cut 6 bases from V and 5 bases from J, with 11 bases between. The CDR3 length is 13 residues. Germline CDR1 and CDR2: SNHLY and FYNNEI. CDR3 protein: CASRREGDQPQHF. CDR3 coding DNA: TGTGCCAGCAGGCGGGAGGGGGATCAGCCCCAGCATTTT.

This clone was seen a handful of times. This sequence joins TRBV19 and TRBJ1-5, with 8 bases fitting TRBD1. CDR1 LNHDA and CDR2 SQIVND come from the germline V gene (reference sequence). J gave up 2 bases and V 7 bases, and 13 bases lay outside the gene matches. This CDR3 spans 17 amino acids. The CDR3: CASKLAGGRGGNQPQHF. CDR3 sequence (DNA): TGTGCCAGTAAACTTGCAGGGGGCAGGGGAGGCAATCAGCCCCAGCATTTT.

This chain joins TRBV19 and TRBJ2-7, with D unclear. Trimming cost V 7 bases and J 6 bases, with 16 bases left between them. This CDR3 spans 13 amino acids. Per the germline V gene, CDR1 is LNHDA and CDR2 is SQIVND (reference sequence). CDR3 nucleotide sequence: TGTGCCAGTACCAATATTGGGGTAGGCGAGCAGTACTTC. Protein: CASTNIGVGEQYF.

The chain recombines TRBV5-4 with TRBJ2-7; D perhaps matches TRBD2 (5 bases). This CDR3 is 14 amino acids long. In germline, CDR1 is SGHNT, CDR2 YYREEE (reference sequence). V gave up 0 bases and J gave up 4 bases, with 11 bases separating them. CDR3: CASSLDGLLYEQYF. CDR3 in DNA: TGTGCCAGCAGCTTGGATGGACTGCTTTACGAGCAGTACTTC.

The chain combines TRBV5-1 with TRBJ1-5; D is unclear. V lost 0 bases and J 1 base, leaving 2 bases between the germline ends. This CDR3 comprises 13 residues. The germline V gene has CDR1 SGHRS and CDR2 YFSETQ. The CDR3 coding sequence is TGCGCCAGCAGCTTGGCCAGCAATCAGCCCCAGCATTTT. Translating it yields CASSLASNQPQHF.

The rearrangement links TRBV11-3 to TRBJ1-1, with 10 positions matching TRBD1. The CDR3 contains 16 residues. V was clipped by 6 bases and J by 0 bases; unmatched bases: 7. Germline V gene lookup returns CDR1 SGHNT and CDR2 YENEEA. CDR3 sequence (DNA): TGTGCCAGCAGATCTGGGACAGGGGCGATGAACACTGAAGCTTTCTTT. It is translated as CASRSGTGAMNTEAFF. Together with reference TRBV11-3 and TRBJ1-1, the CDR3 gives the full variable domain: EAGVVQSPRYKIIEKKQPVAFWCNPISGHNTLYWYLQNLGQGPELLIRYENEEAVDDSQLPKDRFSAERLKGVDSTLKIQPAELGDSAVYLCASRSGTGAMNTEAFFGQGTRLTVV.

The V call is TRBV27, the J call TRBJ2-3, with 8 nucleotides matching TRBD2. CDR3 size: 15 residues. Per the germline V gene, CDR1 is MNHEY and CDR2 is SMNVEV (reference sequence). Trimming took 4 bases from V and 7 from J; bases not matched to a gene: 10. CDR3 sequence reads: CASSSTSLAGYTQYF. In DNA, the CDR3 is TGTGCCAGCAGTTCTACGTCGTTAGCGGGGTATACGCAGTATTTT.

The sample holds one count of this clone. CDR3 loop: CATRLGEEKLFF. CDR3 nucleotides: TGTGCCACCAGATTAGGGGAGGAAAAACTGTTTTTT. The chain employs TRBV19 and TRBJ1-4; a possible D gene is TRBD1 (5 bases). This CDR3 has 12 residues. V was cut by 10 bases and J by 8 bases, with 14 bases left in between. CDR1 is LNHDA and CDR2 is SQIVND in the germline V gene (reference sequence). Full variable domain (rest looked up from reference TRBV19 and TRBJ1-4): DGGITQSPKYLFRKEGQNVTLSCEQNLNHDAMYWYRQDPGQGLRLIYYSQIVNDFQKGDIAEGYSVSREKKESFPLTVTSAQKNPTAFYLCATRLGEEKLFFGSGTQLSVL.

The chain carries TRBV10-3 and TRBJ2-2; D remains ambiguous. With 0 bases removed from V and 7 bases from J, the gap between germline ends came to 6 bases. Germline V gene data show CDR1 as ENHRY and CDR2 as SYGVKD. The CDR3 has 13 amino acids. For the CDR3, the DNA is TGTGCCATCAGTGAGTCGAGCAACGGGGAGCTGTTTTTT. It yields the protein CAISESSNGELFF.

CDR3 region: CASSEETGTDSPGANVLTF. The CDR3, as DNA: TGTGCCAGCAGCGAAGAAACCGGGACAGACTCCCCTGGGGCCAACGTCCTGACTTTC. This rearrangement joins TRBV9 to TRBJ2-6, with 7 bases that match TRBD1. The CDR3 is 19 amino acids. The V gene's germline CDR1 is SGDLS and CDR2 YYNGEE. Trimming cost V 3 bases and J 2 bases; bases outside gene matches: 14.

This clone has a handful of counts. Other DNA sequences in the sample encode the same CDR3. The chain uses TRBV18 and TRBJ1-5, with 7 nucleotides matching TRBD1. This CDR3 is 14 amino acids long. Germline V gene data show CDR1 as KGHSH and CDR2 as LQKENI. With V trimmed by 3 bases and J by 2 bases, 1 base remained unmatched. The CDR3, as DNA: TGTGCCAGCTCACCCGGACAGGGCAATCAGCCCCAGCATTTT. Translating gives CASSPGQGNQPQHF.

The chain joins TRBV28 to TRBJ2-7; D may be TRBD2 (6 bases). The germline V and J ends were trimmed by 8 bases and 0 bases, with 14 bases remaining between them. The CDR3 loop spans 14 amino acids. The V gene's germline CDR1 is MDHEN and CDR2 SYDVKM. The CDR3 reads CASGGTFSSYEQYV. DNA for the CDR3: TGTGCCAGCGGAGGGACTTTCAGCTCCTACGAGCAGTACGTC.

CDR3 loop: CASSRGTSGNEQFF. In DNA form, the CDR3 reads TGTGCCAGCAGCCGCGGGACTAGCGGCAATGAGCAGTTCTTC. V and J are TRBV7-2 and TRBJ2-1, with 11 bases lining up with TRBD2. This CDR3 spans 14 amino acids. Per germline, CDR1 SGHTA and CDR2 FQGNSA. The V gene end was trimmed by 5 bases and the J gene end by 6 bases; junction bases not matched to a gene: 3.

This rearrangement joins TRBV6-2 or TRBV6-3 to TRBJ1-1, with TRBD1 matching over 9 bases. The CDR3 has 17 residues. After removal of 6 bases from V and 4 bases from J, the junction contained 15 bases not matched to a gene. Per germline, CDR1 MNHEY and CDR2 SVGEGT. The CDR3 DNA reads as TGTGCCAGCAGCCATCGCCCTCGGACAGGGGAGGCCACTGAAGCTTTCTTT. This gives the protein CASSHRPRTGEATEAFF.

The chain uses TRBV11-2 and TRBJ1-2, with D perhaps TRBD1 (6 bases). The CDR3 covers 13 residues. With 5 bases removed from V and 8 bases from J, the gap between germline ends came to 15 bases. Germline V gene data show CDR1 as SGHAT and CDR2 as FQNNGV. The CDR3, as DNA: TGTGCCAGCAGCCGCGGGCAGGGGAGAGGCTACACCTTC. This codes for CASSRGQGRGYTF.